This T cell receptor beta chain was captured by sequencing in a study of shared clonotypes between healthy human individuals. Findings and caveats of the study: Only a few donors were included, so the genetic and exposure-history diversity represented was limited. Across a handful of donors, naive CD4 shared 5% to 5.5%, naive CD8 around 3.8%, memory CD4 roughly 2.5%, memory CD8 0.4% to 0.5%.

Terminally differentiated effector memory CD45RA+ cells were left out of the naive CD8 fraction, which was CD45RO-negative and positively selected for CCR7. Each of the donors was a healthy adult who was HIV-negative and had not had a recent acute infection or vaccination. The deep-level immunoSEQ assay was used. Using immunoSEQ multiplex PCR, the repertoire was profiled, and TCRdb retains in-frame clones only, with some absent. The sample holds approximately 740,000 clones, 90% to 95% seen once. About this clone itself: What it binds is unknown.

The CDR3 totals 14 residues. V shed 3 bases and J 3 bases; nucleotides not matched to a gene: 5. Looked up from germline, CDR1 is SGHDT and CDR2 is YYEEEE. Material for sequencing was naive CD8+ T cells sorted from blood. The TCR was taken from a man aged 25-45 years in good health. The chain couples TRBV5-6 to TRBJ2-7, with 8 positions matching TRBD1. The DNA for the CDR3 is TGTGCCAGCAGCTCCCGGGACAGGTTCTACGAGCAGTACTTC. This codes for CASSSRDRFYEQYF.